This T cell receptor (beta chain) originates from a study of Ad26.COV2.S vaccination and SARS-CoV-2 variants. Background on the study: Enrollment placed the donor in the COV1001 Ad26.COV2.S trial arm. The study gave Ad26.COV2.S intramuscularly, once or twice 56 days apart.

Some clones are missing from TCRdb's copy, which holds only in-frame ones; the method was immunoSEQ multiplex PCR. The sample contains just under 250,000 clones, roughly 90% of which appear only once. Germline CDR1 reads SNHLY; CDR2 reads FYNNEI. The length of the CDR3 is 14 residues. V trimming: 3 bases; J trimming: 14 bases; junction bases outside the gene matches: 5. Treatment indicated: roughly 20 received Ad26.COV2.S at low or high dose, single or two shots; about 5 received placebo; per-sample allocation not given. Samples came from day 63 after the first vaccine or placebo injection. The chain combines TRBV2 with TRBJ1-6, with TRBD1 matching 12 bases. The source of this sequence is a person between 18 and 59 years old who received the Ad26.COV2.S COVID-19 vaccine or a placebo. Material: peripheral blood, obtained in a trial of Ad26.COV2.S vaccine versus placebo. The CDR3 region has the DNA TGTGCCAGCAGTGATTCCGGGACAGGGGGCACCCTCCACTTT. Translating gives CASSDSGTGGTLHF.